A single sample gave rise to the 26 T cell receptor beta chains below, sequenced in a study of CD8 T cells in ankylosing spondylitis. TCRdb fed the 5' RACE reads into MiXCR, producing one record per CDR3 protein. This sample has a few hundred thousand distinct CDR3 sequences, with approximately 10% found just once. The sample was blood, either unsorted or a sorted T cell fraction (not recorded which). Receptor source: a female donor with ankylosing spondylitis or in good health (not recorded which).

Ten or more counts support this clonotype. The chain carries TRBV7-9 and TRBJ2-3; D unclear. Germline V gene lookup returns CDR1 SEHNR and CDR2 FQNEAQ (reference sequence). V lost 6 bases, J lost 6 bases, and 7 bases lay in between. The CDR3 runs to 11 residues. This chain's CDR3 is CASRGWDTQYF. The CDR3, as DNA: TGTGCCAGCAGGGGCTGGGATACGCAGTATTTT. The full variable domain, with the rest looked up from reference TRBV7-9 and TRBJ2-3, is DTGVSQNPRHKITKRGQNVTFRCDPISEHNRLYWYRQTLGQGPEFLTYFQNEAQLEKSRLLSDRFSAERPKGSFSTLEIQRTEQGDSAMYLCASRGWDTQYFGPGTRLTVL.

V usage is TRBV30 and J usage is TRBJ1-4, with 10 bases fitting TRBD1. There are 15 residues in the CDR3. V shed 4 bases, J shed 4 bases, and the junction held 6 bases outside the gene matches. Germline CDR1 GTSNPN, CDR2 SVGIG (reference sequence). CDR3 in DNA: TGTGCCTGGAACCGACAGGGGGCGAGTAATGAAAAACTGTTTTTT. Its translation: CAWNRQGASNEKLFF.

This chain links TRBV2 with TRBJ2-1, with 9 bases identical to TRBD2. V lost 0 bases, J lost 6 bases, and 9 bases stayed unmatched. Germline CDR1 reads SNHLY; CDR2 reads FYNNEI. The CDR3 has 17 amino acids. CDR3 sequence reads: CASSEALGGRAFNEQFF. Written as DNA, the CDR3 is TGTGCCAGCAGTGAAGCGCTGGGCGGGAGGGCCTTCAATGAGCAGTTCTTC.

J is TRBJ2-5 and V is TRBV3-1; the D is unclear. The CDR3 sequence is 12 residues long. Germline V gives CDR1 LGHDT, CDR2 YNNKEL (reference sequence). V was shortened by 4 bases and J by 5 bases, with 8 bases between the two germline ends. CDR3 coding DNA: TGTGCCAGCAGCCGGTCCGGGGAGACCCAGTACTTC. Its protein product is CASSRSGETQYF.

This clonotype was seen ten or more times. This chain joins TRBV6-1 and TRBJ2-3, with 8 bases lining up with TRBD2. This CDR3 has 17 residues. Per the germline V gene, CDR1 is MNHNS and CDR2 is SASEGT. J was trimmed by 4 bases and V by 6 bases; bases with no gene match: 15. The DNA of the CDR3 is TGTGCCAGCAGCAAACGGACACTAGCGGCGTTCCCAGATACGCAGTATTTT. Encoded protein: CASSKRTLAAFPDTQYF.

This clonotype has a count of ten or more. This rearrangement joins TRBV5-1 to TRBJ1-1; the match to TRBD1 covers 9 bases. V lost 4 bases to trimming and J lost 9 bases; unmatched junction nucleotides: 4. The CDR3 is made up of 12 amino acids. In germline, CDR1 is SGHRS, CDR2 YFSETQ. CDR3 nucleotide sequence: TGCGCCAGCAGCGAGGACAGGGGACAAGCTTTCTTT. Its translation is CASSEDRGQAFF.

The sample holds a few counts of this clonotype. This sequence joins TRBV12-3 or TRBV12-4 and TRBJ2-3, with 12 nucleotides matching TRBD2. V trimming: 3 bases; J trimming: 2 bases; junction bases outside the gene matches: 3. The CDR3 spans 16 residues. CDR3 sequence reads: CASSFRLAGVTDTQYF. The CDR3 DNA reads TGTGCCAGCAGTTTCCGACTAGCGGGGGTCACAGATACGCAGTATTTT.

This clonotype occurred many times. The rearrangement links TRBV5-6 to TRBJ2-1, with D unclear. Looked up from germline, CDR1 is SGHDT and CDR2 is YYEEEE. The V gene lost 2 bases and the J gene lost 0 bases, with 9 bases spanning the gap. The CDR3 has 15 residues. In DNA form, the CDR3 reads TGTGCCAGCAGCTTTGGCGTTAGCTCCTACAATGAGCAGTTCTTC. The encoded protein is CASSFGVSSYNEQFF.

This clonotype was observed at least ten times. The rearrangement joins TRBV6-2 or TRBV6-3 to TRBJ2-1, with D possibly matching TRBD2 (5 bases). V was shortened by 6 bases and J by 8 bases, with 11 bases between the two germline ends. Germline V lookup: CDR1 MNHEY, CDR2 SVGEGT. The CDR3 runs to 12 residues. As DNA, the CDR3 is TGTGCCAGCAGCTCTTCGCGGGATGAGCAGTTCTTC. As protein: CASSSSRDEQFF.

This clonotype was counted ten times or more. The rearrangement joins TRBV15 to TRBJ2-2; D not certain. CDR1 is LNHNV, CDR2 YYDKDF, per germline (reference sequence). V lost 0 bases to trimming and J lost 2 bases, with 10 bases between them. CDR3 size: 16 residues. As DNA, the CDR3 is TGTGCCACCAGCAGAGATTCAGCACGAAACACCGGGGAGCTGTTTTTT. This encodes CATSRDSARNTGELFF.

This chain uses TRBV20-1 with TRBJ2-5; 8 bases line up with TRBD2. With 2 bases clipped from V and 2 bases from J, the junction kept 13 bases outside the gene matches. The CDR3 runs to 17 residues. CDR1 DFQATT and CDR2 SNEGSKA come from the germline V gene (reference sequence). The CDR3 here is CSARSLPGSGEQETQYF. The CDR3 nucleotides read TGCAGTGCTAGATCCCTCCCGGGTAGCGGGGAACAAGAGACCCAGTACTTC.

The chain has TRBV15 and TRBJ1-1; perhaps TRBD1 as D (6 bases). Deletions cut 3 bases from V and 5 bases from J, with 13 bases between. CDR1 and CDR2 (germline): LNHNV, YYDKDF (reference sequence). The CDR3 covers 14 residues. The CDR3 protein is CATSRAAGATEAFF. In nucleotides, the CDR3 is TGTGCCACCAGCAGGGCAGCAGGGGCGACTGAAGCTTTCTTT.

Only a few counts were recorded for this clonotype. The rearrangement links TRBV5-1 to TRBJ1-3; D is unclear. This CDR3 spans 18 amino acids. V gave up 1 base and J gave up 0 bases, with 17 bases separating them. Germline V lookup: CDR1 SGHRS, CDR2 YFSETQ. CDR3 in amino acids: CASSLKMGDPASGNTIYF. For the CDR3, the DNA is TGCGCCAGCAGCTTGAAGATGGGAGATCCTGCCTCTGGAAACACCATATATTTT. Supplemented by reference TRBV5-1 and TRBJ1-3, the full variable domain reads KAGVTQTPRYLIKTRGQQVTLSCSPISGHRSVSWYQQTPGQGLQFLFEYFSETQRNKGNFPGRFSGRQFSNSRSEMNVSTLELGDSALYLCASSLKMGDPASGNTIYFGEGSWLTVV.

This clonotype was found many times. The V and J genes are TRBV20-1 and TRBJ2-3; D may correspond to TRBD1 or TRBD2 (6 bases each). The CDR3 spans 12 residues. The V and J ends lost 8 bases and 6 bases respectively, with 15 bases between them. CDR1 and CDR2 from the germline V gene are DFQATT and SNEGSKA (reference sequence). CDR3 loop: CSLRKGGDTQYF. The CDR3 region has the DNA TGCAGTCTTCGTAAAGGGGGGGATACGCAGTATTTT.

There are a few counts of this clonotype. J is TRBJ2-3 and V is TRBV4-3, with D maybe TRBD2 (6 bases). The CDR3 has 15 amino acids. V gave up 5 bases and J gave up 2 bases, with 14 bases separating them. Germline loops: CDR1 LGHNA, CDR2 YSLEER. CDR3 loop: CASSISGTDTDTQYF. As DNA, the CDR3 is TGCGCCAGCAGCATATCCGGGACTGACACAGATACGCAGTATTTT.

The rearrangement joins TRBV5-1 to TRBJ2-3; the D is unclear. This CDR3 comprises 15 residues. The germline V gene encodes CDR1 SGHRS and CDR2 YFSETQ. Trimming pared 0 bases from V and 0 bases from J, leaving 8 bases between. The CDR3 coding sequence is TGCGCCAGCAGCTTGGAGAGATCTAGCACAGATACGCAGTATTTT. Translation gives CASSLERSSTDTQYF.

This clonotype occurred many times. This CDR3 is CASSSLWTGATGELFF. As DNA, the CDR3 is TGTGCCAGCAGTTCCCTGTGGACAGGGGCCACCGGGGAGCTGTTTTTT. The rearrangement joins TRBV28 to TRBJ2-2; 9 bases are a match to TRBD1. The CDR3 contains 16 residues. V dropped 4 bases and J dropped 4; count of bases not matched to a gene: 7. CDR1 and CDR2 (germline): MDHEN, SYDVKM.

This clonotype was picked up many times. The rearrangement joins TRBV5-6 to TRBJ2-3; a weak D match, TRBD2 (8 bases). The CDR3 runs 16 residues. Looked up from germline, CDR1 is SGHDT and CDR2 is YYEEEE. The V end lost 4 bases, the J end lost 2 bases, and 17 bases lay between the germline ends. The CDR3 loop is CASSPGGDRTTDTQYF. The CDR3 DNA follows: TGTGCCAGCAGCCCCGGGGGGGACAGAACCACAGATACGCAGTATTTT.

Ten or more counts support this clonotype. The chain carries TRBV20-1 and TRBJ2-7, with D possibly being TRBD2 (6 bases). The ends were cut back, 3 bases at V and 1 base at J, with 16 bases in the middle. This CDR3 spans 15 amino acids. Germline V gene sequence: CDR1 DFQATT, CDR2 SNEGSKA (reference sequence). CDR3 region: CSASSAGTVSYEQYF. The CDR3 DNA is TGCAGTGCTAGTTCCGCGGGAACCGTATCCTACGAGCAGTACTTC.

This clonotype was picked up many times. The CDR3 coding sequence is TGTGCCAGCAGCTGGCGGACAGGGGAGGCGGGGAACACTGAAGCTTTCTTT. This encodes CASSWRTGEAGNTEAFF. This chain uses TRBV13 with TRBJ1-1, with TRBD1 identical over 9 bases. Germline V gene lookup returns CDR1 PRHDT and CDR2 FYEKMQ (reference sequence). The CDR3 contains 17 residues. V dropped 4 bases and J dropped 1; count of bases not matched to a gene: 10.

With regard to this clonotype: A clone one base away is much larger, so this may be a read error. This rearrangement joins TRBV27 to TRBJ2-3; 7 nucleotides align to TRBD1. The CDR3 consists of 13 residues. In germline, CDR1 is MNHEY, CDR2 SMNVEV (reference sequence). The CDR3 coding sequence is TGTGCCAGCAAGGGACAGAACACAGATGCGCAGTATTTT. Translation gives CASKGQNTDAQYF.

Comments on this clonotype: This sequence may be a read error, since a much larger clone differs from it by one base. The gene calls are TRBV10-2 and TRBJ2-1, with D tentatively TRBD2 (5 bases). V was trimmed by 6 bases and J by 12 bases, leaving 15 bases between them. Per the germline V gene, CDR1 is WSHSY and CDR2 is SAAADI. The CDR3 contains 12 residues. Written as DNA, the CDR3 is TGCGCCAGCAGAGACGGGGTAATCTGGCAGTTCTTC. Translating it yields CASRDGVIWQFF.

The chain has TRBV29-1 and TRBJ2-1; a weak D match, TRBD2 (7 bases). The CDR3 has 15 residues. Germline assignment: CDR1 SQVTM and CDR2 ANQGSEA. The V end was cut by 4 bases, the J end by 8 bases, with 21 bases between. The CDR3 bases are TGCAGCGTTGCCTTTGCGGGGGCGTGGGGCGATGAGCAGTTCTTC. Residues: CSVAFAGAWGDEQFF.

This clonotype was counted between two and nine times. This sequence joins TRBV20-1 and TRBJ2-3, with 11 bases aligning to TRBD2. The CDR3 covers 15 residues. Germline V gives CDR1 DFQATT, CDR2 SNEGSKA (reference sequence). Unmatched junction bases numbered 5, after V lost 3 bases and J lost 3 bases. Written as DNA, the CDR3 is TGCAGTGCTAGGTCACTAGCGGGGGTTACAGATACGCAGTATTTT. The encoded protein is CSARSLAGVTDTQYF.

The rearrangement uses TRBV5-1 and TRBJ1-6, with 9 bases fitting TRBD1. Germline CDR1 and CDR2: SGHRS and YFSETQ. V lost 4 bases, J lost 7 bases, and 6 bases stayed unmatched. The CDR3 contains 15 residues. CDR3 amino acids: CASSRGQGKNSPLHF. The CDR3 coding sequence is TGCGCCAGCAGCAGAGGACAGGGGAAGAATTCACCCCTCCACTTT.

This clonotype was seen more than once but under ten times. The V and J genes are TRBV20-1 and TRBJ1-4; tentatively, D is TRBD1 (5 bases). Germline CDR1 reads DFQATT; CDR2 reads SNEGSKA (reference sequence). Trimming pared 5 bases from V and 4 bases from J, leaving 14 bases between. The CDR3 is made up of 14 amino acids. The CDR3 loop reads CSAPTTANNEKLFF. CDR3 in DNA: TGCAGTGCTCCCACGACAGCCAATAATGAAAAACTGTTTTTT.